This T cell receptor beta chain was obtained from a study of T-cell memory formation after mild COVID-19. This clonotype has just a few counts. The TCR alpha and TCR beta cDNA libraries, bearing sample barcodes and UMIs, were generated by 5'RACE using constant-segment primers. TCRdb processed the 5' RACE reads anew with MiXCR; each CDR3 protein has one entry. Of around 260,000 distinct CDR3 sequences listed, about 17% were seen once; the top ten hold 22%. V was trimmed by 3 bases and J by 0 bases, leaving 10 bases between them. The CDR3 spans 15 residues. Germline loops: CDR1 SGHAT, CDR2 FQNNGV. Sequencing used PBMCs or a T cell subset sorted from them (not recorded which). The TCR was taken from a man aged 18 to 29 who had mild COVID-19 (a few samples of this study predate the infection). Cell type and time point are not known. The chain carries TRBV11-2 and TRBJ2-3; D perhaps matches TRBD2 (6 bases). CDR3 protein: CASSLSGLSTDTQYF. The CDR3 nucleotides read TGTGCCAGCAGCTTGAGCGGGCTAAGCACAGATACGCAGTATTTT.